The present T cell receptor beta chain was sequenced within a study of cytomegalovirus exposure and HLA in healthy donors. The primer mix had 60 Vbeta and 13 Jbeta primers. The method was immunoSEQ multiplex PCR; TCRdb's version includes in-frame clones alone and lacks a portion of them. The table lists 150,000 or so clones, around 74% of them singletons. This TCR was sampled from a female donor in good health and CMV-seronegative. Sequencing was performed on PBMCs.

CDR3 region: CASSSNSGNTIYF. CDR3 in DNA: TGTGCCAGCAGCTCCAACTCTGGAAACACCATATATTTT. The chain links TRBV7-2 to TRBJ1-3; D is undetermined. CDR3 size: 13 residues. CDR1 is SGHTA, CDR2 FQGNSA, per germline. V was pared by 4 bases and J by 0 bases, with 4 bases between.